Following are 11 T cell receptor beta chains from one sample sequenced in a study of T cells after yellow fever vaccination. MiXCR, applied by TCRdb to the 5' RACE reads, yields one record per CDR3 protein. The data show some 150,000 distinct CDR3 sequences, with about 6.9% seen just once and about 0.61% held by the top ten. The sequencing used CD4+ T cells sorted from PBMCs, collected 10 days after the yellow fever booster vaccination. These receptors were collected from a man aged 25 to 45 who received the YFV17D yellow fever vaccine.

In this sample, this clonotype turned up a few times. The chain is built from TRBV7-2 and TRBJ2-7; 9 bases match TRBD2. This CDR3 comprises 17 residues. Germline loops: CDR1 SGHTA, CDR2 FQGNSA. V lost 5 bases and J lost 6; bases outside the gene matches: 17. This chain's CDR3 is CASSIQGGRAFRPEQYF. As DNA, the CDR3 is TGTGCCAGCAGCATACAGGGCGGGAGGGCCTTTCGTCCCGAGCAGTACTTC.

In its sample, this clonotype was seen many times. This sequence joins TRBV20-1 and TRBJ2-1; D is possibly TRBD2 (6 bases). V lost 5 bases and J 3 bases, leaving 14 bases between the germline ends. Germline V lookup: CDR1 DFQATT, CDR2 SNEGSKA (reference sequence). The CDR3 totals 14 residues. In DNA form, the CDR3 reads TGCAGTGCTCCTGAGAGCGGGCGCTACAATGAGCAGTTCTTC. It encodes CSAPESGRYNEQFF.

This clonotype was found many times. The V and J genes are TRBV12-3 or TRBV12-4 and TRBJ1-2, with D possibly being TRBD1 (6 bases). V lost 4 bases and J 6 bases, leaving 12 bases between the germline ends. The CDR3 length is 13 residues. The CDR3 protein is CASSSQGMDGYTF. The CDR3 DNA sequence: TGTGCCAGCAGTTCACAGGGCATGGATGGCTACACCTTC.

This clonotype was observed many times. The rearrangement joins TRBV20-1 to TRBJ2-5, with 14 bases identical to TRBD2. V gave up 0 bases and J gave up 4 bases; unmatched junction bases: 13. CDR3 length equals 19 residues. CDR1 and CDR2 (germline): DFQATT, SNEGSKA (reference sequence). Here the CDR3 reads CSARDPRLAGGPSGETQYF. The CDR3 coding sequence is TGCAGTGCTAGAGACCCTAGACTAGCGGGAGGGCCATCCGGAGAGACCCAGTACTTC.

This clonotype was detected many times. This chain links TRBV7-9 with TRBJ2-1, with TRBD2 identical over 12 bases. The CDR3 is 17 residues long. V lost 6 bases to trimming and J lost 9 bases; unmatched junction nucleotides: 15. CDR1 is SEHNR, CDR2 FQNEAQ, per germline (reference sequence). The CDR3 region is CASSLTMTSGRTGEQFF. CDR3 DNA sequence: TGTGCCAGCAGTTTGACAATGACTAGCGGGAGAACTGGTGAGCAGTTCTTC.

This clonotype was seen ten or more times. The gene calls are TRBV7-9 and TRBJ2-3, with D perhaps assigned TRBD1 or TRBD2 (6 bases each). Germline CDR1 reads SEHNR; CDR2 reads FQNEAQ (reference sequence). V was pared by 6 bases and J by 1 base, with 14 bases between. The CDR3 loop spans 15 amino acids. As DNA, the CDR3 is TGTGCCAGCAGACCGGGGGCAGCCCGCACAGATACGCAGTATTTT. Its translation is CASRPGAARTDTQYF. Complete variable domain (other parts from reference TRBV7-9 and TRBJ2-3): DTGVSQNPRHKITKRGQNVTFRCDPISEHNRLYWYRQTLGQGPEFLTYFQNEAQLEKSRLLSDRFSAERPKGSFSTLEIQRTEQGDSAMYLCASRPGAARTDTQYFGPGTRLTVL.

The table lists this clonotype with many counts. The chain combines TRBV7-2 with TRBJ2-2, with D possibly matching TRBD1 (6 bases). Trimming removed 5 bases at V and 6 bases at J, with 10 bases between. This CDR3 region has 13 residues. Germline assignment: CDR1 SGHTA and CDR2 FQGNSA. The CDR3 loop is CASSLRQAGELFF. The CDR3 DNA reads as TGTGCCAGCAGCCTCCGACAGGCCGGGGAGCTGTTTTTT.

This clonotype came up many times. The V and J genes are TRBV7-2 and TRBJ1-1; D unclear. Germline loops: CDR1 SGHTA, CDR2 FQGNSA. The germline V and J ends were trimmed by 5 bases and 0 bases, with 10 bases remaining between them. The CDR3 is made up of 14 amino acids. In nucleotides, the CDR3 is TGTGCCAGCAGCCGCGCGGGGTTGAACACTGAAGCTTTCTTT. Residues: CASSRAGLNTEAFF.

At least ten counts were recorded for this clonotype. The V gene is TRBV12-3 or TRBV12-4, the J gene TRBJ2-2, with D perhaps matching TRBD2 (5 bases). There are 14 residues in the CDR3. The V end was cut by 3 bases, the J end by 0 bases, with 5 bases between. The DNA for the CDR3 is TGTGCCAGCAGTTTGGAGGCGAACACCGGGGAGCTGTTTTTT. It yields the protein CASSLEANTGELFF.

The rearrangement joins TRBV5-4 to TRBJ2-1; no clear D. Germline assignment: CDR1 SGHNT and CDR2 YYREEE (reference sequence). CDR3 length: 14 residues. V lost 5 bases to trimming and J lost 3 bases, with 12 bases between them. CDR3 nucleotides: TGTGCCAGCAGTGGTTCTCCGGACTACAATGAGCAGTTCTTC. Amino acids: CASSGSPDYNEQFF.

The chain links TRBV5-1 to TRBJ2-7; D possibly corresponds to TRBD2 (6 bases). The length of the CDR3 is 14 residues. CDR1 and CDR2 (germline): SGHRS, YFSETQ. V dropped 2 bases and J dropped 0 bases, with 9 bases sitting between them. The DNA of the CDR3 is TGCGCCAGCAGCTTTGGCGGGGCCTCCTACGAGCAGTACTTC. Residues: CASSFGGASYEQYF.